These 18 T cell receptor beta chains were all obtained from the same sample, sequenced in a study of blood T cells in healthy people across ages (dated by TCRdb to between 2015 and 2017). Libraries were made using 5' RACE. TCRdb records Illumina HiSeq 2500 as the sequencer. A second roughly 7 to 11 cycle PCR used a sample-barcoded 5' primer and a J-beta primer mix. TCRdb reprocessing: public reads trimmed at Q25 with fastp, clones called with MiXCR, in-frame beta chains kept. Each CDR3 protein appears once, grouped with its most common genes and DNA. In all, the sample holds about 640,000 distinct CDR3 sequences, and approximately 30% of those were seen once. The ten most abundant clones make up 15% to 18% of the sample. Sequencing was done on a sample of blood. The receptors were sampled from a woman at least 80 years old in good health.

The chain has TRBV19 and TRBJ1-2, with D unresolved. V shed 3 bases and J shed 8 bases, with 13 bases lying between them. CDR1 is LNHDA and CDR2 is SQIVND in the germline V gene (reference sequence). The CDR3 is 13 amino acids. CDR3 amino acids: CASSMQVTRGYTF. The CDR3, as DNA: TGTGCCAGTAGTATGCAGGTCACTCGGGGCTACACCTTC.

The V gene is TRBV4-3, the J gene TRBJ1-5; D not resolved. Trimming removed 1 base at V and 3 bases at J, with 7 bases between. Germline V gene sequence: CDR1 LGHNA, CDR2 YSLEER. The CDR3 loop spans 14 amino acids. The CDR3 region has the DNA TGCGCCAGCAGCCAAGCACGGAACAATCAGCCCCAGCATTTT. This encodes CASSQARNNQPQHF.

This clonotype has a count of ten or more. The rearrangement links TRBV11-2 to TRBJ2-7; TRBD2 agrees at 14 bases. Trimming at V came to 5 bases and at J to 2 bases, leaving 11 bases not matched to a gene. The CDR3 is 18 amino acids. The germline V gene has CDR1 SGHAT and CDR2 FQNNGV. The CDR3 sequence: CASSPGLAGGLFAYEQYF. The CDR3, as DNA: TGTGCCAGCAGCCCCGGACTAGCGGGGGGACTTTTCGCCTACGAGCAGTACTTC.

This clonotype was observed at least ten times. This chain links TRBV6-5 with TRBJ2-5; 7 bases are a match to TRBD1. The trim removed 0 bases at V and 5 bases at J, leaving 9 bases unmatched. CDR3 size: 16 residues. Germline V lookup: CDR1 MNHEY, CDR2 SVGAGI. The CDR3 spells CASSYSRQGVGETQYF. CDR3 nucleotides: TGTGCCAGCAGTTACTCGAGGCAGGGGGTAGGGGAGACCCAGTACTTC.

This clonotype occurred many times. The rearrangement uses TRBV6-1 and TRBJ2-3, with D uncertain. CDR1 and CDR2 from the germline V gene are MNHNS and SASEGT. The V gene lost 6 bases and the J gene lost 1 base, with 11 bases spanning the gap. The CDR3 extends over 14 amino acids. CDR3: CASSATPGTDTQYF. The CDR3 DNA reads as TGTGCCAGCAGCGCAACACCCGGCACAGATACGCAGTATTTT.

Many counts were recorded for this clonotype. The J gene is TRBJ2-5, the V gene TRBV10-3; D is uncertain. V was pared by 4 bases and J by 3 bases, with 6 bases between. This CDR3 has 12 residues. In germline, CDR1 is ENHRY, CDR2 SYGVKD. The CDR3 loop reads CAISAQKETQYF. CDR3 nucleotide sequence: TGTGCCATCAGTGCACAGAAAGAGACCCAGTACTTC.

This clonotype was counted many times. This chain joins TRBV5-1 and TRBJ2-3; 11 nucleotides agree with TRBD2. The CDR3 has 18 residues. Trimming cost V 3 bases and J 6 bases; bases outside gene matches: 15. The V gene's germline CDR1 is SGHRS and CDR2 YFSETQ. The CDR3 here is CASSYRNTSGSSSDTQYF. DNA for the CDR3: TGCGCCAGCAGCTATAGAAATACTAGCGGGAGCTCATCCGATACGCAGTATTTT.

In the case of this clonotype: A much larger clone lies a single base off, so this may be a read error. The genes are TRBV20-1 and TRBJ2-1; no clear D. CDR1 is DFQATT and CDR2 is SNEGSKA in the germline V gene (reference sequence). The CDR3 is 12 residues long. Trimming took off 5 bases at V and 6 bases at J, with 11 bases between the two ends. For the CDR3, the DNA is TGCAGTGCTTGCTTGGATTCCAATGAGCAGTTCTTC. Amino acid sequence: CSACLDSNEQFF.

This clonotype has just a few counts. This chain joins TRBV13 and TRBJ2-1, with D perhaps TRBD1 (6 bases). CDR1 is PRHDT, CDR2 FYEKMQ, per germline (reference sequence). Trimming took 0 bases from V and 6 from J, leaving 12 bases between them. There are 15 residues in the CDR3. CDR3 residues: CASSLGLLGGNEQFF. DNA for the CDR3: TGTGCCAGCAGCTTAGGCCTGTTAGGGGGCAATGAGCAGTTCTTC. Complete variable domain (other parts from reference TRBV13 and TRBJ2-1): AAGVIQSPRHLIKEKRETATLKCYPIPRHDTVYWYQQGPGQDPQFLISFYEKMQSDKGSIPDRFSAQQFSDYHSELNMSSLELGDSALYFCASSLGLLGGNEQFFGPGTRLTVL.

At least ten counts were recorded for this clonotype. This chain uses TRBV29-1 with TRBJ2-5; possibly TRBD1 for D (6 bases). The CDR3 consists of 12 residues. The germline CDR1 and CDR2 sequences are SQVTM and ANQGSEA. V lost 7 bases and J lost 4, with 13 bases in between. The CDR3 DNA reads as TGCAGCGCCCGAGCAGGGGTAGAGACCCAGTACTTC. Translation: CSARAGVETQYF.

This clonotype was recorded at least ten times. The chain joins TRBV7-2 to TRBJ1-2; no firm D call. Germline V CDR1 and CDR2: SGHTA, FQGNSA. Deletions cut 5 bases from V and 4 bases from J, with 11 bases between. This CDR3 region has 13 residues. The CDR3 loop reads CASSPRAIYGYTF. The CDR3 nucleotides are TGTGCCAGCAGCCCGCGGGCTATCTATGGCTACACCTTC.

This chain joins TRBV5-1 and TRBJ2-3; TRBD2 might be the D (6 bases). The CDR3 runs to 15 residues. V lost 4 bases and J lost 4, with 16 bases in between. Germline CDR1 and CDR2: SGHRS and YFSETQ. The CDR3 bases are TGCGCCAGCAGCGACGGCCAAACGGGGGCAGATACGCAGTATTTT. As protein: CASSDGQTGADTQYF.

Comments on this clonotype: A much larger clone differs by one base, so this may be a read error. The chain uses TRBV7-9 and TRBJ1-2, with a possible D match to TRBD1 (5 bases). CDR1 is SEHNR, CDR2 FQNEAQ, per germline (reference sequence). CDR3 length: 14 amino acids. V was cut by 0 bases and J by 8 bases, with 13 bases left in between. The CDR3 DNA reads as TGTGCCAGCAGCTTAGCGAGCGGGGCTGGGGGCTACACCTTC. This gives the protein CASSLASGAGGYTF.

In its sample, this clonotype was seen many times. J is TRBJ2-7 and V is TRBV6-5; D unclear. The CDR3 spans 14 residues. Germline V lookup: CDR1 MNHEY, CDR2 SVGAGI. Trimming removed 10 bases from V and 1 base from J, with 17 bases in between. The CDR3 nucleotides read TGTGCCACCCGCCGGGCTAGAATTTCCTACGAGCAGTACTTC. Translated: CATRRARISYEQYF.

This clonotype has at least ten counts. The gene calls are TRBV7-2 and TRBJ2-7; D is unresolved. The CDR3 runs to 11 residues. The germline gives CDR1 SGHTA, CDR2 FQGNSA. The germline V and J ends were trimmed by 2 bases and 10 bases, with 9 bases remaining between them. The CDR3 DNA follows: TGTGCCAGCAGCTTAAGGTGGTCCCAGTACTTC. Protein product: CASSLRWSQYF.

This clonotype was seen at least ten times. One base away lies a much larger clone, so this may be a sequencing read error. The chain employs TRBV20-1 and TRBJ1-6; 9 bases fit TRBD1. Germline values: CDR1 DFQATT, CDR2 SNEGSKA (reference sequence). The ends lost 6 bases at V and 11 bases at J; junction bases unmatched: 8. This CDR3 has 13 amino acids. CDR3 loop: CSARDRERPPLHF. CDR3 nucleotide sequence: TGCAGTGCCAGGGACAGGGAACGTCCACCCCTCCACTTT.

The J gene is TRBJ2-7, the V gene TRBV20-1; D is unclear. CDR1 and CDR2 from the germline V gene are DFQATT and SNEGSKA (reference sequence). The germline V and J ends were trimmed by 6 bases and 1 base, with 19 bases remaining between them. This CDR3 comprises 15 residues. The CDR3 DNA sequence: TGCAGTGCAACTTCTCTAGTAAGCAGGTCCTACGAGCAGTACTTC. Residues: CSATSLVSRSYEQYF.

Ten or more counts support this clonotype. V gene TRBV12-3 or TRBV12-4 combines with J gene TRBJ1-4; no reliable D call. The CDR3 contains 11 residues. V gave up 7 bases and J gave up 3 bases, with 3 bases separating them. CDR3 region: CASTANEKLFF. The CDR3 DNA is TGTGCCAGCACCGCTAATGAAAAACTGTTTTTT.